Following are 26 T cell receptor beta chains from one sample sequenced in a study of graft-versus-host responses after intestinal transplantation. Profiled with immunoSEQ multiplex PCR; TCRdb holds only in-frame clones, not every one. This sample has about 97,000 clones; more than 80% occur once, and the top ten carry 15% to 20%. The sequencing used PBMCs, collected roughly 410 days after intestinal transplant. These receptors were taken from a human patient who received an intestinal transplant, so some T cells may come from the graft donor.

CDR3: CASSLVQGGYGYTF. The DNA of the CDR3 is TGTGCCAGCAGCTTGGTACAGGGGGGGTATGGCTACACCTTC. This rearrangement joins TRBV5-8 to TRBJ1-2; 8 bases are shared with TRBD1. This CDR3 spans 14 amino acids. V lost 0 bases, J lost 5 bases, and 3 bases stayed unmatched. Germline V gene data show CDR1 as SGHTS and CDR2 as YDEGEE.

The V call is TRBV10-3, the J call TRBJ2-1, with 13 bases that match TRBD2. V was clipped by 9 bases and J by 2 bases; unmatched bases: 13. This CDR3 has 18 amino acids. CDR1 and CDR2 (germline): ENHRY, SYGVKD. The chain's CDR3 is CAMSPGLAGYSTYNEQFF. CDR3 bases: TGTGCCATGAGCCCGGGACTAGCGGGGTATTCGACCTACAATGAGCAGTTCTTC.

The chain combines TRBV29-1 with TRBJ1-2; perhaps TRBD1 as D (5 bases). The CDR3 is made up of 14 amino acids. CDR1 and CDR2 (germline): SQVTM, ANQGSEA. V lost 3 bases to trimming and J lost 1 base, with 12 bases between them. CDR3 DNA sequence: TGCAGCGTTGATGGGTGGGGGGATAACTATGGCTACACCTTC. This encodes CSVDGWGDNYGYTF.

The V call is TRBV7-9, the J call TRBJ1-6; 7 nucleotides agree with TRBD1. Germline values: CDR1 SEHNR, CDR2 FQNEAQ (reference sequence). V lost 0 bases to trimming and J lost 9 bases; unmatched junction nucleotides: 8. There are 16 residues in the CDR3. For the CDR3, the DNA is TGTGCCAGCAGCTTAGCCGGAGGGGGCGCGGGTTCACCCCTCCACTTT. It codes for CASSLAGGGAGSPLHF.

This sequence joins TRBV7-3 and TRBJ1-2; a possible D gene is TRBD1 (6 bases). Between the trimmed V and J ends, which lost 5 bases and 4 bases, there was a span of 11 bases. The CDR3 extends over 13 amino acids. The germline CDR1 and CDR2 sequences are SGHTA and FQGTGA. DNA for the CDR3: TGTGCCAGCAGCCAAACAGGGAGCTATGGCTACACCTTC. Residues: CASSQTGSYGYTF.

The CDR3 sequence: CASSPDRSSSGNTIYF. DNA for the CDR3: TGTGCCAGCTCTCCGGACAGATCCTCCTCTGGAAACACCATATATTTT. J is TRBJ1-3 and V is TRBV18, with TRBD1 as a possible D gene (6 bases). Germline CDR1 KGHSH, CDR2 LQKENI. The CDR3 has 16 residues. Trimming removed 6 bases from V and 0 bases from J, with 15 bases in between.

The chain links TRBV19 to TRBJ1-1; TRBD1 is a possible D gene (5 bases). The CDR3 covers 13 residues. Germline lookup yields CDR1 LNHDA and CDR2 SQIVND (reference sequence). Trimming took off 5 bases at V and 2 bases at J, with 9 bases between the two ends. In DNA, the CDR3 is TGTGCCAGTAGTCGGGGACCCAACACTGAAGCTTTCTTT. Its translation is CASSRGPNTEAFF.

The chain has TRBV27 and TRBJ1-2; a possible D gene is TRBD1 (5 bases). The length of the CDR3 is 15 residues. Germline assignment: CDR1 MNHEY and CDR2 SMNVEV (reference sequence). V lost 5 bases to trimming and J lost 8 bases, with 21 bases between them. DNA for the CDR3: TGTGCCAGCAGTCCCTCGGTGGGGGACGCTAGGGGCTACACCTTC. This gives the protein CASSPSVGDARGYTF.

This clone appeared once. The chain has TRBV15 and TRBJ1-4; D gene unclear. The V end was cut by 0 bases, the J end by 7 bases, with 9 bases between. This CDR3 has 14 residues. Germline CDR1 and CDR2: LNHNV and YYDKDF (reference sequence). CDR3 loop: CATSRDWGSEKLFF. DNA of the CDR3: TGTGCCACCAGCAGAGATTGGGGAAGTGAAAAACTGTTTTTT.

The chain combines TRBV10-1 with TRBJ1-1; a possible D gene is TRBD1 (5 bases). Germline values: CDR1 WNHNN, CDR2 SYGVQD (reference sequence). The V end was cut by 2 bases, the J end by 4 bases, with 11 bases between. The CDR3 has 14 amino acids. The CDR3 sequence is CASSEGPGPTEAFF. CDR3 nucleotide sequence: TGCGCCAGCAGTGAGGGACCAGGGCCCACTGAAGCTTTCTTT.

The chain joins TRBV7-6 to TRBJ1-1; possible D gene TRBD1, 6 bases. Trimming took 1 base from V and 1 from J, leaving 7 bases between them. The CDR3 covers 14 residues. The germline V gene encodes CDR1 SGHVS and CDR2 FNYEAQ. This CDR3 reads CASSLGGPNTEAFF. Written as DNA, the CDR3 is TGTGCCAGCAGCTTAGGGGGGCCGAACACTGAAGCTTTCTTT.

A remark on this clone: Other DNA variants within this sample encode the same CDR3. The rearrangement joins TRBV10-3 to TRBJ1-5; D is uncertain. Looked up from germline, CDR1 is ENHRY and CDR2 is SYGVKD. The CDR3 consists of 13 residues. The V end lost 3 bases, the J end lost 0 bases, and 3 bases lay between the germline ends. The chain's CDR3 is CAISEGSNQPQHF. In DNA, the CDR3 is TGTGCCATCAGTGAAGGTAGCAATCAGCCCCAGCATTTT.

This chain joins TRBV6-1 and TRBJ1-6; weak D call: TRBD1 (6 bases). In germline, CDR1 is MNHNS, CDR2 SASEGT. Trimming removed 1 base at V and 9 bases at J, with 13 bases between. The CDR3 contains 15 residues. The CDR3 is CASSEVGHGGSPLHF. As DNA, the CDR3 is TGTGCCAGCAGTGAAGTGGGACATGGCGGTTCACCCCTCCACTTT.

This chain joins TRBV19 and TRBJ2-5, with a possible D match to TRBD2 (6 bases). The CDR3 runs 15 residues. The V and J ends lost 1 base and 1 base respectively, with 10 bases between them. CDR1 LNHDA and CDR2 SQIVND come from the germline V gene (reference sequence). The CDR3 DNA reads TGTGCCAGTAGTATAGCGGGGGACGCCCAAGAGACCCAGTACTTC. It specifies CASSIAGDAQETQYF.

The V gene is TRBV27, the J gene TRBJ1-2; TRBD1 matches at 7 bases. The V segment lost 5 bases and the J segment 8 bases; nucleotides outside the gene matches: 11. CDR1 and CDR2 (germline): MNHEY, SMNVEV (reference sequence). The CDR3 loop spans 14 amino acids. In nucleotides, the CDR3 is TGTGCCAGCAGTCGCCGGGGAGGGGGCAGCGGCTACACCTTC. It translates to CASSRRGGGSGYTF.

CDR3 nucleotides: TGTGCCAGCAGCTTTAGGGTAAACACCGGGGAGCTGTTTTTT. Its translation: CASSFRVNTGELFF. The rearrangement joins TRBV7-2 to TRBJ2-2; D is undetermined. From germline, CDR1 is SGHTA and CDR2 FQGNSA. The V end was cut by 3 bases, the J end by 2 bases, with 7 bases between. This CDR3 contains 14 residues.

This sequence joins TRBV10-1 and TRBJ1-6; D gene ambiguous. The CDR3 spans 13 residues. The ends were cut back, 2 bases at V and 7 bases at J, with 6 bases in the middle. Germline CDR1 reads WNHNN; CDR2 reads SYGVQD (reference sequence). The CDR3 bases are TGCGCCAGCAGTGAGGATTCGAATTCACCCCTCCACTTT. This codes for CASSEDSNSPLHF.

V usage is TRBV5-1 and J usage is TRBJ2-5; maybe TRBD1 (6 bases). The CDR3 is 15 residues long. The V gene's germline CDR1 is SGHRS and CDR2 YFSETQ. Trimming shortened V by 4 bases and J by 1 base, and 14 bases separated the two germline ends. The CDR3 protein is CASSLGAGVQETQYF. CDR3 nucleotides: TGCGCCAGCAGCCTGGGGGCCGGGGTCCAAGAGACCCAGTACTTC.

CDR3 bases: TGTGCCAGCAGTAGAAGCGACCAGGAAAAACTGTTTTTT. Translation gives CASSRSDQEKLFF. The V and J genes are TRBV27 and TRBJ1-4; D is unresolved. CDR3 length equals 13 residues. V was cut by 5 bases and J by 8 bases, with 12 bases left in between. The V gene's germline CDR1 is MNHEY and CDR2 SMNVEV (reference sequence).

This rearrangement joins TRBV4-2 to TRBJ2-7; perhaps TRBD1 as D (6 bases). V lost 4 bases to trimming and J lost 5 bases, with 24 bases between them. The CDR3 extends over 17 amino acids. Per germline, CDR1 LGHNA and CDR2 YNFKEQ. Here the CDR3 reads CASSLTDRHYRVHEQYF. The CDR3 nucleotides read TGTGCCAGCAGCCTAACTGACCGGCATTACAGGGTCCACGAGCAGTACTTC.

The V gene is TRBV5-8, the J gene TRBJ2-7; D remains unclear. Germline V CDR1 and CDR2: SGHTS, YDEGEE. The V end was cut by 6 bases, the J end by 1 base, with 8 bases between. The CDR3 consists of 12 residues. CDR3 DNA: TGTGCCAGCACCCTGACGTCCTACGAGCAGTACTTC. Amino acid sequence: CASTLTSYEQYF. Together with reference TRBV5-8 and TRBJ2-7, the CDR3 gives the full variable domain: EAGVTQSPTHLIKTRGQQATLRCSPISGHTSVYWYQQALGLGLQFLLWYDEGEERNRGNFPPRFSGRQFPNYSSELNVNALELEDSALYLCASTLTSYEQYFGPGTRLTVT.

The gene calls are TRBV10-1 and TRBJ2-3; TRBD2 agrees at 13 bases. Germline CDR1 and CDR2: WNHNN and SYGVQD (reference sequence). The ends lost 6 bases at V and 5 bases at J; junction bases unmatched: 14. This CDR3 has 18 amino acids. The CDR3 spells CASSASGTSGDWRDTQYF. CDR3 sequence (DNA): TGCGCCAGCAGCGCATCCGGGACTAGCGGGGACTGGAGAGATACGCAGTATTTT.

This chain uses TRBV5-1 with TRBJ1-6; a possible D gene is TRBD1 (6 bases). The germline V gene encodes CDR1 SGHRS and CDR2 YFSETQ. The ends were cut back, 2 bases at V and 10 bases at J, with 13 bases in the middle. The CDR3 loop spans 14 amino acids. CDR3 in amino acids: CASSLTGTQSPLHF. The DNA for the CDR3 is TGCGCCAGCAGCTTAACAGGGACTCAATCACCCCTCCACTTT.

The chain links TRBV25-1 to TRBJ1-2, with a weak D call TRBD1 (5 bases). Per the germline V gene, CDR1 is MGHDK and CDR2 is SYGVNS. V was clipped by 2 bases and J by 6 bases, with 16 bases between them. This CDR3 spans 15 amino acids. CDR3 amino acids: CASSEAGRQSDGYTF. The CDR3 bases are TGTGCCAGCAGTGAAGCGGGACGCCAGTCGGATGGCTACACCTTC.

This chain joins TRBV6-6 and TRBJ2-7; 7 bases match TRBD1. V shed 2 bases, J shed 0 bases, and the junction held 7 bases outside the gene matches. Germline V gives CDR1 MNHNY, CDR2 SVGAGI (reference sequence). CDR3 length equals 16 residues. The CDR3, as DNA: TGTGCCAGCAGTTACATCCCGGGACAGATCTCCTACGAGCAGTACTTC. Translated, it gives CASSYIPGQISYEQYF.

The chain is built from TRBV10-3 and TRBJ1-2; 8 bases are a match to TRBD1. Germline V gives CDR1 ENHRY, CDR2 SYGVKD. V gave up 5 bases and J gave up 5 bases; unmatched junction bases: 7. The CDR3 extends over 14 amino acids. CDR3 sequence: CAISSTGEVYGYTF. The CDR3 nucleotides are TGTGCCATCAGTTCGACAGGGGAGGTTTATGGCTACACCTTC.